Given below is one T cell receptor (beta chain) in context. What this receptor recognizes is not known. Within one base of it there is no much larger clone, and no base qualities were kept. Receptors were amplified or captured by the immunoSEQ multiplex PCR assay. For the multiplex PCR, a mixture combining 60 forward primers for TCR Vbeta segments and 13 reverse primers for TCR Jbeta segments was used. A multiplex PCR assay on genomic DNA amplified the CDR3 region of rearranged TCR beta genes. The amplified TCR beta libraries were sequenced on the Illumina HiSeq System as 87-base-pair reads. Per the original workflow: Across the 700 or so repertoires, a later analysis counted 80 million or so unique TCR beta chains, some 11 million of which were shared by at least two donors. Raw reads were error-corrected and collapsed into unique sequences with a nearest-neighbor algorithm that merged closely related sequences to remove PCR and sequencing errors. To assign V, D and J gene segments, CDR3 sequences were aligned to IMGT reference sequences. For a sequence to be retained, a match of at least six nucleotides to both a V gene segment and a J gene segment was required. Rearrangements were classified as productive when the CDR3 lacked stop codons and remained in frame with V and J, and all other rearrangements were classified as non-productive. CDR3 was defined according to IMGT convention as the region running from the second conserved V-encoded cysteine to the conserved J-encoded phenylalanine. Sequences without an unambiguous match to a single V gene segment were excluded from the earlier analysis of 450 to 750 of the donors. In an earlier analysis of about 590 of the donors, a V segment was called functional when productive rearrangements were above 56.7%, and segregating when the standard deviation between donors exceeded 5%. A statistical classification framework was developed to diagnose cytomegalovirus status using the catalog of TCR beta chain sequences. In a later analysis, V and J genes were assigned by comparing TCR nucleotide sequences against IMGT/GENE-DB human TR gene sequences. The TCRdist pipeline was used in a later analysis to assign CDR3 sequences and most-parsimonious VDJ recombination scenarios. A later analysis defined each TCR beta chain by its CDR3 amino acid sequence plus V-gene family, and excluded reads lacking a unique V-gene family. As a way to deal with suspected cross-contamination and a sequencing artifact, a later analysis dropped 640 or so nucleotide sequences that were highly shared and had low generation probability. In a later analysis, a clonal expansion index for each public chain was calculated from normalized within-repertoire ranks of inferred template counts. A later analysis computed generation probabilities with a VDJ recombination model fitted to out-of-frame rearrangements, and checked the results against IGoR. A later analysis scored TCR-TCR, TCR-HLA and TCR-CMV co-occurrence with hypergeometric tests, applying a repertoire-size bias correction to TCR pairs. To estimate false discovery rates, a later analysis permuted the HLA or CMV assignments 20 times. A later analysis grouped co-occurring TCRs with DBSCAN, adding TCRdist sequence similarity when clustering within HLA-allele-positive subsets. For co-occurrence clustering, repertoires with fewer than 30,000 or more than 120,000 public chains were excluded, along with 5 or 6 repertoires with anomalous nucleotide sharing. TCRdb mirrors the immuneACCESS table, restricted to in-frame sequences. Some clones are absent from its copies; in checked studies, under half trace to an unresolved V gene, and the reason for the others is unknown. That table supplies the V and J calls and clone size; D and trimming were determined from the DNA. This sample comprises 120,000 or so clones, less than 80% of them detected only once. 3% to 3.5% of the sample rests with the top ten.

The cohort consisted of hundreds of healthy bone marrow donors. At the time of sampling, all cohort members were nominally healthy, though unrecorded immune exposures were likely present. The donor was CMV seronegative and was included in the group of 352 seronegative cohort members. Every donor gave a peripheral blood sample, and the peripheral blood mononuclear cells from that sample were used for TCR beta sequencing. The Qiagen DNeasy Blood Extraction Kit was used to extract genomic DNA from the blood cell samples. V lost 10 bases and J lost 1 base; the stretch between them is 17 bases long. From the cysteine through the phenylalanine, the CDR3 covers 14 amino acids. Just CDR3 DNA is preserved here, 42 bases in frame from base 1. CDR1 and CDR2, looked up from the germline V gene, are MDHEN and SYDVKM. This record comes from a study of cytomegalovirus exposure and HLA in healthy donors (dated by TCRdb to between 2016 and 2019). Some background on the complete study: An earlier analysis of approximately 640 of the donors reported more than 250 Gb of sequence data and some 120 million unique TCR beta sequences from approximately 180 million T cells. The genetic ancestry cluster associated with self-reported Caucasian donors included around 76% of the 300 to 400 genotyped donors. Donor age, sex, ethnicity and CMV serostatus were compiled alongside the repertoire data. The T cell repertoires of under 750 subjects were profiled by immunosequencing and related to cytomegalovirus serostatus. In addition to the first cohort of 650 to 800 subjects, a separate validation cohort of approximately 110 different subjects was used. To predict cytomegalovirus infection status, the study brought together high-throughput TCR immunosequencing, statistical association of individual TCRs with disease status, and machine learning. HLA typing included class I and class II loci at four-digit resolution. A later analysis re-examined previously published TCR beta repertoires from about 670 donors and added high-resolution HLA genotyping to investigate patterns of TCR occurrence. Among about 390 genotyped donors of the cohort, an average of around 240,000 unique TCR beta nucleotide sequences were sequenced per donor, around 20% of them non-productive. All discovery cohort repertoires had been generated using a single sequencing platform. Approximately 310 gigabases of sequencing data and 70 million to 85 million unique TCR sequences were included in an early release covering several hundred HLA-typed donors. To decide whether each TCR beta V gene segment behaved as functional or pseudogenic, an earlier analysis of some 580 of the donors relied on high-throughput TCR beta sequencing. In the later analysis, no new phenotypic data were used to find candidate immune exposures; instead, reliance was placed on TCR beta sequences and their occurrence across donors. The study was designed to test whether signatures of past pathogen exposure could be identified by cataloging public T cell receptors. Typing coverage varied by locus: about 620-630 donors for A, B, C, DRB1 and DQB1; approximately 520 for DQA1; approximately 570 for DPA1; roughly 470 for DPB1. Because of strong linkage in the cohort, roughly five DR-DQ haplotypes were treated as single units for association and clustering. Genome-wide SNP genotypes for about 55% of the roughly 670 donors were used in a later genetic analysis, which treated that subset as a discovery cohort.

Broader findings and caveats from the paper: In a later analysis, most CMV-associated TCR beta chains were found to appear HLA-restricted, with HLA associations seemingly driven largely by CMV exposure. Most TCR sequences were seen in very few donors, while some public TCRs were found in many individuals. A later analysis found that HLA-associated TCR beta chains were more clonally expanded and had lower generation probabilities than equally common non-associated chains. Assigning TCR associations to individual alleles was difficult when HLA alleles, especially DR and DQ, strongly co-occurred. V-gene and J-gene trimming of TCR beta chains was associated with a missense DCLRE1C variant in a later genetic analysis, and the association was replicated in an independent cohort. Because HLA typing was missing for some donors at each locus, association tests included only the typed subset. The cohort was sequenced for TCR beta chains only, and without alpha or paired-chain data the features that could be detected were limited. Seventeen rarely observed V segments, including chromosome 9 orphons, were excluded from the earlier analysis of a few hundred of the donors because counts were too low. Because the 87-base-pair reads could not distinguish some IMGT-functional V segments, including TRBV6-2 and TRBV6-3, those segments were excluded. Correlated functional status among segregating V segments might be attributable to linkage disequilibrium, but an unknown experimental factor could not be ruled out. A few of the identified cytomegalovirus-associated TCR beta chains were confirmed in vitro to be specific for cytomegalovirus antigens. Specific HLA alleles were associated with more than 15,000 TCR beta sequences at a false discovery rate of 0.05 in a later analysis. A cluster of highly shared sequence variants was judged likely to represent a technical artifact of the sequencing pipeline. Several of the top co-occurrence clusters appeared to be linked to parvovirus B19, influenza, CMV and Epstein-Barr virus, according to a later analysis. The study listed approximately 160 TCR beta chains as associated with cytomegalovirus. Cytomegalovirus status was reported to be diagnosed by the classifier with high specificity and sensitivity in both the original and validation cohorts. The authors suggested that the approach could potentially be extended to other disease states and immunological phenotypes. According to a later analysis, TCR association rates differed among HLA loci, with DRB1 alleles showing the most associated TCRs and HLA-C alleles showing the fewest. A further reported finding was that TCR beta sequences accurately predicted the HLA-A and HLA-B alleles for most subjects in the first cohort. Broadly in line with IMGT annotations, most TCR beta V segments showed up in productive rearrangements about 90% or about 30% of the time in an earlier analysis of around 550 of the donors. In a later genetic analysis, fewer N-insertions in productive TCRs were reported among donors in an Asian-associated ancestry cluster than the approximately 710-donor mean. CMV serostatus was the only immune exposure information available for the cohort. The presence/absence analyses assumed that sequencing depth was roughly uniform across donors, and that assumption may not be true.

The receptor chain draws on TRBV28 and TRBJ2-7, and possibly TRBD1, on 6 matching bases. The sequencing sample was made of PBMCs. The clonotype was recovered from a woman aged 45-65 years in good health and CMV-seronegative. In nucleotide form, the sequence is TGTGCCATCCTACCCCCCGGGACATCCTACGAGCAGTACTTC. This codes for CAILPPGTSYEQYF.